This passage covers 30 T cell receptor beta chains from one sample sequenced in a study of PD-1 blockade in classical Hodgkin lymphoma. Autologous stem cell transplantation was followed by relapse in every patient, and brentuximab vedotin exposure varied. Purification of CD4+ T cells from thawed PBMCs was performed via magnetic negative selection. The repertoire was sequenced with immunoSEQ multiplex PCR; TCRdb's copy has only in-frame clones and lacks some. Among about 24,000 clones listed, around 84% were seen once. The sequences come from CD4+ T cells from blood, collected at baseline. The source is a human donor with classical Hodgkin lymphoma.

The chain is built from TRBV19 and TRBJ1-1; the D gene is possibly TRBD1 (6 bases). Trimming stripped 3 bases from V and 4 bases from J, with 12 bases between. In germline, CDR1 is LNHDA, CDR2 SQIVND (reference sequence). The CDR3 length is 14 residues. The CDR3 region has the DNA TGTGCCAGTAGTATCGTCAGGGGCGGCACTGAAGCTTTCTTT. Its translation is CASSIVRGGTEAFF.

Here the CDR3 reads CASRTSSYNSPLHF. The CDR3 nucleotides read TGTGCCAGCAGAACCAGCTCCTATAATTCACCCCTCCACTTT. The genes are TRBV7-2 and TRBJ1-6; no reliable D call. The CDR3 length is 14 residues. The germline V gene encodes CDR1 SGHTA and CDR2 FQGNSA. Trimming pared 6 bases from V and 0 bases from J, leaving 6 bases between.

The chain combines TRBV10-3 with TRBJ2-2; D might be TRBD1 or TRBD2, each matching 7 bases. Trimming left V 5 bases short and J 8 bases short, with 18 bases between. The germline gives CDR1 ENHRY, CDR2 SYGVKD. This CDR3 contains 15 residues. CDR3 amino acids: CAISRQGGERGELFF. The CDR3 DNA sequence: TGTGCCATCAGTCGACAGGGAGGGGAACGTGGGGAGCTGTTTTTT.

V and J are TRBV18 and TRBJ2-5; 14 bases line up with TRBD2. The CDR3 has 16 residues. With V trimmed by 3 bases and J by 4 bases, 4 bases remained unmatched. Germline CDR1 is KGHSH and CDR2 is LQKENI. For the CDR3, the DNA is TGTGCCAGCTCACCCCGGACTAGCGGGGGGAGAGAGACCCAGTACTTC. This translates into CASSPRTSGGRETQYF.

The chain joins TRBV7-2 to TRBJ1-1; D may be TRBD1 (5 bases). Germline CDR1 SGHTA, CDR2 FQGNSA. The length of the CDR3 is 15 residues. Trimming took 1 base from V and 2 from J, leaving 11 bases between them. DNA for the CDR3: TGTGCCAGCAGCTTAGTTGCGTGGGGCAACACTGAAGCTTTCTTT. Protein sequence: CASSLVAWGNTEAFF.

The chain employs TRBV11-2 and TRBJ1-5; perhaps TRBD1 as D (5 bases). CDR1 is SGHAT, CDR2 FQNNGV, per germline. Trimming stripped 1 base from V and 1 base from J, with 11 bases between. The CDR3 is made up of 16 amino acids. The CDR3 DNA reads TGTGCCAGCAGCTTAGGTCCGGGGGGGAGCAATCAGCCCCAGCATTTT. Protein product: CASSLGPGGSNQPQHF.

The V gene is TRBV5-1, the J gene TRBJ1-1, with D possibly being TRBD1 (5 bases). V was cut by 4 bases and J by 8 bases, with 18 bases left in between. Germline lookup yields CDR1 SGHRS and CDR2 YFSETQ. The CDR3 consists of 14 residues. The CDR3, as DNA: TGCGCCAGCAGCCCCTCAACATCGGGGGTAGAAGCTTTCTTT. This sequence encodes CASSPSTSGVEAFF.

This rearrangement joins TRBV7-9 to TRBJ2-2; 7 bases line up with TRBD2. Looked up from germline, CDR1 is SEHNR and CDR2 is FQNEAQ (reference sequence). After removal of 0 bases from V and 0 bases from J, the junction contained 1 base not matched to a gene. This CDR3 is 16 amino acids long. This CDR3 is CASSLARGTNTGELFF. The CDR3 coding sequence is TGTGCCAGCAGCTTAGCGCGGGGGACGAACACCGGGGAGCTGTTTTTT. Full variable domain (outside the CDR3, taken from reference TRBV7-9 and TRBJ2-2): DTGVSQNPRHKITKRGQNVTFRCDPISEHNRLYWYRQTLGQGPEFLTYFQNEAQLEKSRLLSDRFSAERPKGSFSTLEIQRTEQGDSAMYLCASSLARGTNTGELFFGEGSRLTVL.

V and J are TRBV11-3 and TRBJ1-1; D not certain. V was clipped by 5 bases and J by 5 bases, with 21 bases between them. Germline V gene lookup returns CDR1 SGHNT and CDR2 YENEEA. CDR3 length: 16 amino acids. Here the CDR3 reads CASSPRVGEARTEAFF. The CDR3, as DNA: TGTGCCAGCAGCCCCAGAGTCGGGGAAGCGAGAACTGAAGCTTTCTTT.

For the CDR3, the DNA is TGTGCCAGCAGTTACTCGGGGGGGGCGGGAGAGACCCAGTACTTC. This sequence encodes CASSYSGGAGETQYF. This chain connects TRBV6-5 to TRBJ2-5, with a tentative D call TRBD2 (7 bases). CDR1 is MNHEY, CDR2 SVGAGI, per germline. V shed 0 bases and J shed 4 bases, with 12 bases lying between them. This CDR3 comprises 15 residues.

This chain joins TRBV18 and TRBJ1-1; no definite D call. The CDR3 consists of 13 residues. V dropped 4 bases and J dropped 1 base, with 7 bases sitting between them. Per germline, CDR1 KGHSH and CDR2 LQKENI. CDR3 amino acids: CASSQIENTEAFF. CDR3 DNA sequence: TGTGCCAGCTCACAAATAGAGAACACTGAAGCTTTCTTT.

The chain carries TRBV19 and TRBJ1-5; D is unresolved. This CDR3 is built from 14 residues. Trimming took 7 bases from V and 6 from J, leaving 16 bases between them. Germline assignment: CDR1 LNHDA and CDR2 SQIVND (reference sequence). Here the CDR3 DNA reads TGTGCCAGTACGAAATGGGCGTCGTCTCAGCCCCAGCATTTT. It codes for CASTKWASSQPQHF. Drawing the rest from reference TRBV19 and TRBJ1-5, the complete variable domain is DGGITQSPKYLFRKEGQNVTLSCEQNLNHDAMYWYRQDPGQGLRLIYYSQIVNDFQKGDIAEGYSVSREKKESFPLTVTSAQKNPTAFYLCASTKWASSQPQHFGDGTRLSIL.

J is TRBJ1-1 and V is TRBV18; 9 positions agree with TRBD1. The CDR3 loop spans 15 amino acids. CDR1 is KGHSH, CDR2 LQKENI, per germline. The V segment lost 0 bases and the J segment 2 bases; nucleotides outside the gene matches: 1. The CDR3 here is CASSPPTGGNTEAFF. CDR3 sequence (DNA): TGTGCCAGCTCACCACCGACAGGGGGTAACACTGAAGCTTTCTTT.

The chain combines TRBV18 with TRBJ2-3; 16 bases fit TRBD2. The germline CDR1 and CDR2 sequences are KGHSH and LQKENI. J gave up 1 base and V 5 bases, and 6 bases lay outside the gene matches. This CDR3 is 18 amino acids long. The CDR3 nucleotides read TGTGCCAGCTCATCAGGGACTAGCGGGGGGGCCGGCACAGATACGCAGTATTTT. This translates into CASSSGTSGGAGTDTQYF.

This sequence joins TRBV19 and TRBJ1-1, with unresolved D. The CDR3 consists of 13 residues. Deletions cut 8 bases from V and 5 bases from J, with 15 bases between. The V gene's germline CDR1 is LNHDA and CDR2 SQIVND (reference sequence). Here the CDR3 DNA reads TGTGCCAGTCGCCGGGAGGGTTTGACTGAAGCTTTCTTT. Translating it yields CASRREGLTEAFF.

The sample holds a few counts of this clone. V and J are TRBV5-3 and TRBJ1-1; D gene ambiguous. TRBV5-3 qualifies as an ORF whose function is uncertain. This CDR3 is 18 amino acids long. Trimming stripped 1 base from V and 1 base from J, with 20 bases between. The CDR3 DNA reads as TGTGCCAGAAGCTTGCGGGAGGGTATGGAGGGTAGGAACACTGAAGCTTTCTTT. Translating it yields CARSLREGMEGRNTEAFF.

The rearrangement joins TRBV7-2 to TRBJ2-2; 12 bases are shared with TRBD2. The CDR3 is 16 residues long. Trimming at V came to 5 bases and at J to 5 bases, leaving 6 bases not matched to a gene. Looked up from germline, CDR1 is SGHTA and CDR2 is FQGNSA. The CDR3 region has the DNA TGTGCCAGCAGCGCCAGGACTAGCGGGGAAACCGGGGAGCTGTTTTTT. The encoded protein is CASSARTSGETGELFF.

This chain uses TRBV28 with TRBJ1-6; D unresolved. Germline lookup yields CDR1 MDHEN and CDR2 SYDVKM. V was pared by 3 bases and J by 3 bases, with 9 bases between. The CDR3 spans 15 residues. The CDR3 loop is CASSFDGNYNSPLHF. The CDR3 region has the DNA TGTGCCAGCAGTTTTGACGGCAACTATAATTCACCCCTCCACTTT.

The chain recombines TRBV6-1 with TRBJ1-5, with D hard to call. CDR1 is MNHNS and CDR2 is SASEGT in the germline V gene. V shed 4 bases and J shed 7 bases, with 11 bases lying between them. The CDR3 loop spans 13 amino acids. CDR3 nucleotide sequence: TGTGCCAGCAGTGGGGAGATTGGGCAGCCCCAGCATTTT. Translating it yields CASSGEIGQPQHF.

V is TRBV18 and J is TRBJ2-7, with unresolved D. The CDR3 consists of 13 residues. With 1 base removed from V and 4 bases from J, the gap between germline ends came to 8 bases. Germline values: CDR1 KGHSH, CDR2 LQKENI. The CDR3 reads CASSPQDGYEQYF. In nucleotides, the CDR3 is TGTGCCAGCTCACCACAGGATGGTTACGAGCAGTACTTC.

This clone was seen a handful of times. This chain uses TRBV7-8 with TRBJ2-7; TRBD1 is a possible D gene (5 bases). CDR1 and CDR2 (germline): SGHVS, FQNEAQ. V lost 4 bases to trimming and J lost 2 bases, with 12 bases between them. This CDR3 comprises 14 residues. CDR3 sequence (DNA): TGTGCCAGCAGCTACGACAGAAAAACCTACGAGCAGTACTTC. This codes for CASSYDRKTYEQYF.

This chain connects TRBV11-3 to TRBJ1-1; maybe TRBD1 (5 bases). Per germline, CDR1 SGHNT and CDR2 YENEEA. The CDR3 is 14 amino acids. V was shortened by 2 bases and J by 1 base, with 8 bases between the two germline ends. Here the CDR3 reads CASSLQQGNTEAFF. The CDR3 bases are TGTGCCAGCAGCTTACAGCAGGGGAACACTGAAGCTTTCTTT.

The chain combines TRBV6-5 with TRBJ1-2, with D perhaps matching TRBD1 (6 bases). Trimming cost V 0 bases and J 7 bases, with 15 bases left between them. The CDR3 is made up of 15 amino acids. Germline CDR1 reads MNHEY; CDR2 reads SVGAGI. CDR3 loop: CASSYSFRGGLGYTF. The DNA for the CDR3 is TGTGCCAGCAGTTACTCCTTTAGAGGGGGGCTTGGCTACACCTTC.

The rearrangement uses TRBV11-2 and TRBJ1-1; no clear D. CDR3 length: 11 residues. V lost 6 bases and J lost 2, with 4 bases in between. Germline V CDR1 and CDR2: SGHAT, FQNNGV. CDR3 loop: CASSANTEAFF. In nucleotides, the CDR3 is TGTGCCAGCAGTGCTAACACTGAAGCTTTCTTT.

V and J are TRBV7-3 and TRBJ1-2, with a possible D match to TRBD1 (5 bases). The V and J ends lost 3 bases and 3 bases respectively, with 11 bases between them. The V gene's germline CDR1 is SGHTA and CDR2 FQGTGA. This CDR3 has 14 residues. The CDR3 loop is CASSLSGADYGYTF. DNA for the CDR3: TGTGCCAGCAGCTTGTCCGGGGCCGACTATGGCTACACCTTC.

V is TRBV5-6 and J is TRBJ1-2, with TRBD1 matching 7 bases. The CDR3 totals 11 residues. In germline, CDR1 is SGHDT, CDR2 YYEEEE. Losses at the gene ends were 5 bases for V and 7 bases for J; bases not matched to a gene: 2. CDR3 in DNA: TGTGCCAGCAGAGGGACAGTTGGCTACACCTTC. Translated, it gives CASRGTVGYTF.

This clone was observed a handful of times. The chain combines TRBV7-9 with TRBJ2-2, with a tentative D call TRBD1 (6 bases). CDR1 and CDR2 (germline): SEHNR, FQNEAQ (reference sequence). Trimming stripped 5 bases from V and 2 bases from J, with 15 bases between. CDR3 size: 16 residues. The CDR3 region is CASSQQKGVNTGELFF. The CDR3 nucleotides are TGTGCCAGCAGCCAACAAAAGGGGGTAAACACCGGGGAGCTGTTTTTT. Together with reference TRBV7-9 and TRBJ2-2, the CDR3 gives the full variable domain: DTGVSQNPRHKITKRGQNVTFRCDPISEHNRLYWYRQTLGQGPEFLTYFQNEAQLEKSRLLSDRFSAERPKGSFSTLEIQRTEQGDSAMYLCASSQQKGVNTGELFFGEGSRLTVL.

The chain is built from TRBV7-6 and TRBJ1-6; TRBD1 matches 8 bases. J lost 3 bases, V lost 4 bases, and 2 bases had no gene match. The CDR3 sequence is 15 residues long. CDR1 and CDR2 (germline): SGHVS, FNYEAQ. Written as DNA, the CDR3 is TGTGCCAGCAGCTCAGACAGGGGCTATAATTCACCCCTCCACTTT. Encoded protein: CASSSDRGYNSPLHF.

The rearrangement uses TRBV5-1 and TRBJ2-4; D not certain. V dropped 4 bases and J dropped 5 bases, with 10 bases sitting between them. The germline CDR1 and CDR2 sequences are SGHRS and YFSETQ. CDR3 length: 13 amino acids. CDR3 in amino acids: CASSTDGQNIQYF. The CDR3 DNA is TGCGCCAGCAGCACGGACGGGCAAAACATTCAGTACTTC.

This clone was detected a few times. This chain connects TRBV29-1 to TRBJ1-3; D is perhaps TRBD1 (6 bases). Germline values: CDR1 SQVTM, CDR2 ANQGSEA. V lost 7 bases to trimming and J lost 0 bases, with 25 bases between them. CDR3 length: 18 amino acids. CDR3 loop: CSDYSRGRLHYSGNTIYF. CDR3 sequence (DNA): TGCAGCGACTATTCCAGGGGTCGCCTTCACTACTCTGGAAACACCATATATTTT.